The 3 T cell receptor beta chains below were found in one sample sequenced in a study of blood T cell repertoires in COVID-19. Data came from immunoSEQ multiplex PCR; TCRdb stores just in-frame clones and leaves some out. The table includes roughly 300,000 clones, 85% to 90% detected once. Sample: PBMCs or T cells enriched from blood (not recorded which). These receptors all come from a man aged 30 to 39 who had recovered from COVID-19.

The chain is built from TRBV7-9 and TRBJ1-1; D is uncertain. This CDR3 spans 12 amino acids. Per germline, CDR1 SEHNR and CDR2 FQNEAQ (reference sequence). The germline V and J ends were trimmed by 10 bases and 5 bases, with 14 bases remaining between them. For the CDR3, the DNA is TGTGCCACCTCGCCGGGGTGGACTGAAGCTTTCTTT. It is translated as CATSPGWTEAFF. The complete variable domain, with remaining parts taken from reference TRBV7-9 and TRBJ1-1, reads DTGVSQNPRHKITKRGQNVTFRCDPISEHNRLYWYRQTLGQGPEFLTYFQNEAQLEKSRLLSDRFSAERPKGSFSTLEIQRTEQGDSAMYLCATSPGWTEAFFGQGTRLTVV.

The chain links TRBV2 to TRBJ2-1, with a weak D call TRBD1 (6 bases). Germline V lookup: CDR1 SNHLY, CDR2 FYNNEI. Between the trimmed V and J ends, which lost 3 bases and 12 bases, there was a span of 18 bases. The CDR3 has 14 amino acids. CDR3 residues: CASSEQMGARGQFF. CDR3 DNA sequence: TGTGCCAGCAGTGAGCAAATGGGGGCTAGGGGGCAGTTCTTC.

This chain links TRBV6-5 with TRBJ1-2, with a possible D match to TRBD1 (5 bases). The V gene's germline CDR1 is MNHEY and CDR2 SVGAGI. The CDR3 is 14 residues long. V was cut by 7 bases and J by 8 bases, with 20 bases left in between. The CDR3 region is CASKAGRVSYGYTF. CDR3 DNA sequence: TGTGCCAGCAAGGCGGGGCGCGTTAGTTACGGCTACACCTTC.